A selection of T cell receptor beta chains follows, all from one sample in a study of blood T cell repertoires in COVID-19. Libraries were prepared by immunoSEQ multiplex PCR; TCRdb keeps only in-frame clonotypes and omits some of them. Of 150,000 to 200,000 clones listed, 94% are singletons. The sequenced sample consisted of peripheral blood. The receptors shown here come from a man aged 25-45 years with COVID-19, enrolled during active disease. Each CDR3 is given with its conserved first and last residue. Each record gives: V gene, CDR3 protein.

V: TRBV19; CDR3: CASSIGDRGSGNTIYF
V: TRBV18; CDR3: CASSPADRESEQFF
V: TRBV9; CDR3: CASSVVQDHYGYTF
V: TRBV4-2; CDR3: CASSQSGYTEAFF
V: TRBV7-3; CDR3: CASSLGAGGSGNTIYF
V: TRBV9; CDR3: CASSVGAANNSPLHF
V: TRBV3-1/TRBV3-2; CDR3: CASSSPLRGRLETQYF
V: TRBV9; CDR3: CASSVDQQGGYTF
V: TRBV13; CDR3: CASNHRDRGPADTQYF
V: TRBV9; CDR3: CASSTGQLTEAFF
V: TRBV4-1; CDR3: CASSQVYGVVQETQYF
V: TRBV6-6; CDR3: CASSLPGNQPQHF
V: TRBV7-3; CDR3: CASSFDGRRSTEAFF
V: TRBV18; CDR3: CASSPPGTGNYGYTF
V: TRBV3-1/TRBV3-2; CDR3: CASSQGLRRAINYGYTF
V: TRBV3-1/TRBV3-2; CDR3: CASSQGGGALFF
V: TRBV12-3/TRBV12-4; CDR3: CASSSGQVYGYTF
V: TRBV7-9; CDR3: CASSPVPTGGNQPQHF
V: TRBV27; CDR3: CASIQVPGQGLYTF
V: TRBV6-1; CDR3: CASSEIRNEQFF
V: TRBV27; CDR3: CASRYIMAPRDRGQFGYGYTF
V: TRBV4-1; CDR3: CASSQDGDTQETQYF
V: TRBV6-5; CDR3: CASSVQGVNEKLFF
V: TRBV6-6; CDR3: CANQNGVMNTEAFF
V: TRBV21-1; CDR3: CPPRNSPLHF
V: TRBV11-1; CDR3: CASSLSSGSFGELFF
V: TRBV5-1; CDR3: CASSPGQSNREQYF
V: TRBV18; CDR3: CASSQGVRDEKLFF
V: TRBV7-3; CDR3: CASSPLPGTLGAEAFF
V: TRBV11-1; CDR3: CASSRYQETQYF